The 2 T cell receptor beta chains given below trace back to one sample, sequenced in a study of T cell repertoires in cytomegalovirus infection. TCRdb processed the reads anew with MiXCR; each CDR3 protein has one entry. This table has roughly 100,000 distinct CDR3 sequences, approximately 15% appearing once. Sequenced sample: PBMCs. The source of these receptors is a human donor in good health (CMV status not recorded). Some clones in this sample may be carry-over from other donors' samples.

Points on this clonotype: Given a much more abundant clone one base away, this may be a read error. The V and J genes are TRBV6-8 and TRBJ2-1; TRBD2 agrees at 7 bases. From germline, CDR1 is MNHGY and CDR2 SAAAGT. This CDR3 spans 13 amino acids. CDR3 sequence: CASSSWGGNDQFF. Here the CDR3 DNA reads TGTGCCAGTAGTTCCTGGGGGGGGAATGATCAGTTCTTC.

Many counts were recorded for this clonotype. This chain connects TRBV7-2 to TRBJ2-3, with D possibly TRBD1 on 6 matching bases. Germline loops: CDR1 SGHTA, CDR2 FQGNSA. V was shortened by 8 bases and J by 4 bases, with 19 bases between the two germline ends. The CDR3 is 15 residues long. The CDR3 DNA is TGTGCCAGCTCTAACAGGGCGGGTCGGTCAGATACGCAGTATTTT. Its protein is CASSNRAGRSDTQYF.